This T cell receptor beta chain appears in the sequencing data of a study of control samples from healthy donors and cancer patients (dated by TCRdb to 2018 to 2021). V ends up 0 bases short and J 2 bases short, with an unmatched junction base count of 4. The CDR3 measures 16 amino acids from cysteine to phenylalanine. The entry retains the CDR3 DNA only, 48 bases that are in frame from base 1. Sequences GTSNPN (CDR1) and SVGIG (CDR2) are obtained from the germline V gene (reference sequence). The protocol used for the library was the immunoSEQ multiplex PCR assay. This is the immuneACCESS table as TCRdb keeps it, with only in-frame sequences that have V and J called. A part of the clones is gone; compared with another copy, unresolved V genes explain less than half, and the rest is unexplained. This sample lists 70,000 to 80,000 clones; about 90% were detected once. The ten largest clones take up about 1.9% of the sample.

This clone appeared once. The clone's antigen remains unknown. Base qualities were left out, and no much larger clone turns up one base away. The clonotype comes from a woman aged 55-69 years with head and neck cancer. This sequence uses TRBV30 and TRBJ2-1, and TRBD2 matches 10 of the central bases. The sequenced sample was PBMCs. In nucleotides, the sequence is TGTGCCTGGAGTGTACCAAGCGGGAGGGCCTACAATGAGCAGTTCTTC. Its protein reads: CAWSVPSGRAYNEQFF.